Described below is a single T cell receptor beta chain sequence and its context. CDR3 length: 16 amino acids. This entry is derived from a study of T cell responses to AZD1222 COVID-19 vaccine. The data were produced by immunoSEQ multiplex PCR, yet TCRdb's version contains in-frame clones alone and is incomplete. Found here are 85,000 to 90,000 clones, roughly 87% of them singletons; the top ten hold 2.2%. The receptor was isolated from an adult in good health. This material consisted of peripheral blood, taken on day 0 of AZD1222 vaccination. The J gene is TRBJ2-5, the V gene TRBV12-1; the listed D gene, TRBD2, was not tested against the DNA. TRBV12-1 is annotated as a pseudogene. The CDR3 DNA reads as TGTGCCAGCAGCGCCTCGACTAGCGGGGGATCGGAGACCCAGTACTTC. This sequence encodes CASSASTSGGSETQYF.